A selection of T cell receptor beta chains follows, all from one sample in a study of response to subunit inactivated influenza vaccine. TCRdb called the RT-PCR reads again in MiXCR, with one record for every CDR3 protein. The sample shows roughly 160,000 distinct CDR3 sequences, about 10% of them seen only once. Sequencing used CD8+ T cells sorted from PBMCs, obtained 23 months after vaccination. The receptors originated from a man between 45 and 75 years old who received an inactivated influenza vaccine. Each CDR3 is given with its conserved first and last residue. The order of the fields is V gene, clone size, D gene, J gene, CDR3 protein, CDR3 DNA. The D gene is left open where the match is weak. Size is stated for part of the rows, as once, few or many counts, or as a class when the clone is expanded.

TRBV4-3	.	.	TRBJ1-5	CASSQVWGKGDQPQHF	TGCGCCAGCAGCCAAGTTTGGGGAAAGGGTGATCAGCCCCAGCATTTT
TRBV19	.	.	TRBJ2-7	CASSSRTAKEYEQYF	TGTGCCAGTAGTTCCAGAACTGCAAAGGAATACGAGCAGTACTTC
TRBV27	many	TRBD1	TRBJ2-5	CASSTIPTGPPETQYF	TGTGCCAGCAGTACCATCCCGACAGGGCCGCCTGAGACCCAGTACTTC
TRBV6-5	few	.	TRBJ2-5	CASSYSWGTPQETQYF	TGTGCCAGCAGTTACTCATGGGGCACCCCTCAAGAGACCCAGTACTTC
TRBV6-2/TRBV6-3	.	.	TRBJ2-1	CASSYGPLEQFF	TGTGCCAGCAGTTACGGGCCGCTTGAGCAGTTCTTC
TRBV6-1	few	TRBD1	TRBJ2-1	CASSLGQFNEQFF	TGTGCCAGCAGCTTGGGACAGTTCAATGAGCAGTTCTTC
TRBV9	.	.	TRBJ2-2	CASRPPNTGELFF	TGTGCCAGCAGGCCACCGAACACCGGGGAGCTGTTTTTT
TRBV7-8	.	TRBD2	TRBJ2-3	CASSLAGLAGYTDTQYF	TGTGCCAGCAGCTTAGCTGGATTAGCGGGGTACACAGATACGCAGTATTTT
TRBV12-3/TRBV12-4	few	.	TRBJ2-7	CASSIGGRDYEQYF	TGTGCCAGCAGCATAGGGGGGCGGGATTACGAGCAGTACTTC
TRBV12-3/TRBV12-4	.	.	TRBJ2-7	CASSLASNAPYF	TGTGCCAGCAGTTTAGCGTCCAACGCACCCTACTTC
TRBV4-1	many	.	TRBJ2-1	CASSQGYNEQFF	TGCGCCAGCAGCCAAGGATACAATGAGCAGTTCTTC
TRBV20-1	.	TRBD1	TRBJ2-7	CSARDGDRGGYEQYF	TGCAGTGCTAGAGATGGGGACAGGGGTGGGTACGAGCAGTACTTC
TRBV4-1	.	.	TRBJ1-2	CASSPMGGYGYTF	TGCGCCAGCAGCCCAATGGGGGGTTATGGCTACACCTTC
TRBV27	many	.	TRBJ2-3	CASSLRGTPTDTQYF	TGTGCCAGCAGTTTAAGGGGGACCCCAACAGATACGCAGTATTTT
TRBV4-3	many	.	TRBJ1-1	CASSQGRPGSTEAFF	TGCGCCAGCAGCCAAGGGAGGCCGGGTTCCACTGAAGCTTTCTTT
TRBV29-1	many	.	TRBJ2-5	CSVELAGSLIATQYF	TGCAGCGTTGAATTGGCAGGGTCCCTTATCGCGACCCAGTACTTC
TRBV27	.	.	TRBJ1-4	CASSPIPPPLNEKLFF	TGTGCCAGCAGTCCGATTCCGCCGCCACTTAATGAAAAACTGTTTTTT
TRBV9	.	.	TRBJ1-2	CASGPTGTGNYGYTF	TGTGCCAGCGGCCCTACCGGGACGGGGAACTATGGCTACACCTTC
TRBV28	few	.	TRBJ1-1	CASSDHRERGTEAFF	TGTGCCAGCAGCGATCACAGGGAACGGGGCACTGAAGCTTTCTTT
TRBV13	.	TRBD1	TRBJ2-5	CASSEGAPETQYF	TGTGCCAGCAGCGAGGGGGCGCCAGAGACCCAGTACTTC
TRBV20-1	many	.	TRBJ1-1	CSARELDFGSEAFF	TGCAGTGCTAGGGAGCTTGATTTTGGTTCTGAAGCTTTCTTT
TRBV14	many	TRBD1	TRBJ2-7	CASSQGQGSPHEQYF	TGTGCCAGCAGCCAAGGACAGGGGTCCCCCCACGAGCAGTACTTC
TRBV7-2	few	.	TRBJ1-6	CASSFNGGNSPLHF	TGTGCCAGCAGCTTTAACGGCGGTAATTCACCCCTCCACTTT
TRBV12-3/TRBV12-4	.	TRBD1	TRBJ1-1	CASSLGQAKNTEAFF	TGTGCCAGCAGTTTGGGACAGGCAAAGAACACTGAAGCTTTCTTT
TRBV11-2	.	.	TRBJ2-5	CASSLKVSQETQYF	TGTGCCAGCAGCTTAAAGGTCAGCCAAGAGACCCAGTACTTC
TRBV6-2/TRBV6-3	medium-sized	TRBD2	TRBJ2-1	CASRIAGEGHEQFF	TGTGCCAGCAGGATAGCGGGAGAAGGGCATGAGCAGTTCTTC
TRBV6-2/TRBV6-3	few	TRBD2	TRBJ2-1	CASSLWELAGVSFF	TGTGCCAGCAGTCTTTGGGAACTAGCGGGAGTATCATTCTTC